The source of this TCR beta chain is a study of T cell responses to AZD1222 COVID-19 vaccine. Overall study findings and caveats: Sampling that yielded the repertoires occurred only after the peak T cell response.

Data came from immunoSEQ multiplex PCR; TCRdb stores just in-frame clones and leaves some out. The sample has 150,000 or so clones; more than 85% are singletons. V was pared by 10 bases and J by 1 base, with 10 bases between. Germline CDR1 MDHEN, CDR2 SYDVKM. The length of the CDR3 is 13 residues. Concerning this clone itself: The target antigen is unknown.

The receptor was isolated from an adult in good health. This sequence joins TRBV28 and TRBJ2-2, with D possibly TRBD2 on 5 matching bases. The sample consisted of peripheral blood, taken on day 0 of AZD1222 vaccination. The CDR3 coding sequence is TGTGCCACTGAGGGCTGGAACACCGGGGAGCTGTTTTTT. Residues: CATEGWNTGELFF.